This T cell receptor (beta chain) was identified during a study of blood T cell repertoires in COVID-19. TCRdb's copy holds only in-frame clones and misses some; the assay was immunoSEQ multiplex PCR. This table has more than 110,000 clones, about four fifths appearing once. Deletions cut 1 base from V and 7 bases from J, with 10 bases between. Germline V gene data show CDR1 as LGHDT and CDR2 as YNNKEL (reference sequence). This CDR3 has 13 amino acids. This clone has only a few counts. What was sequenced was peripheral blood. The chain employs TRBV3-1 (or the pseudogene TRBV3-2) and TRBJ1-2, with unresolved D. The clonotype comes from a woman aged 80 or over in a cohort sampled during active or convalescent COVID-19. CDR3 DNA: TGTGCCAGCAGCCAAGGCGGCGTGGCTGGCTACACCTTC. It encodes CASSQGGVAGYTF.